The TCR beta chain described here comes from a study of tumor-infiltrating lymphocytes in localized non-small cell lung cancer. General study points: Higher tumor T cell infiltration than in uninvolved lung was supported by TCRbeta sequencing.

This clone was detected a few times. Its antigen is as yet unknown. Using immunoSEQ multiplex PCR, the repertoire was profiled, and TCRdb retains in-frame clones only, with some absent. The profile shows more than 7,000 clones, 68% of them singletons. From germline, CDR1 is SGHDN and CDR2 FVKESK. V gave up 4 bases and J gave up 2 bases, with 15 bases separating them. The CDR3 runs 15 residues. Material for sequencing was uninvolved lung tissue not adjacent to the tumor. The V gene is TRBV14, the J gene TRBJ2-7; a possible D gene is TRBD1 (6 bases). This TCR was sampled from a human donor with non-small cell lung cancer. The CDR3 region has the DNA TGTGCCAGCAGCCGTGGGGGCGCGGCGCCCTACGAGCAGTACTTC. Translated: CASSRGGAAPYEQYF.